This T cell receptor beta chain emerged from a study of response to subunit inactivated influenza vaccine. TCRdb redid the calling of the RT-PCR reads with MiXCR, one entry per CDR3 protein. Of just under 250,000 distinct CDR3 sequences in the sample, more than 10% were seen once. There are 14 residues in the CDR3. J gave up 7 bases and V 5 bases, and 7 bases lay outside the gene matches. The V gene's germline CDR1 is SGHRS and CDR2 YFSETQ. Study-wide results and caveats: The study's authors posited that every seasonal influenza vaccination enlists few new T cells.

This clonotype was picked up a small number of times. Its matching antigen is unknown. The TCR comes from a man aged 45-65 years who received an inactivated influenza vaccine. V and J are TRBV5-1 and TRBJ2-1, with 9 bases aligning to TRBD2. The sequences come from non-naive T cells sorted from PBMCs, collected approximately 15 days before vaccination. The CDR3 sequence is CASRTSGGTNEQFF. CDR3 bases: TGCGCCAGCAGGACTAGCGGAGGAACTAATGAGCAGTTCTTC.